Listed below are T cell receptor beta chains from one sample, sequenced in a study of CD8+ T cells in alopecia areata. Sequenced by immunoSEQ multiplex PCR; TCRdb stores in-frame clones only, minus some. The table has approximately 150,000 clones, 55% to 75% seen once; the top ten hold 14%. The specimen was CD4+ T cells sorted from blood, collected at week 24, from a patient treated with tofacitinib. The receptors come from a human donor with alopecia areata. Both conserved end residues are part of each CDR3. The D gene is left open where the match is weak. Clone size appears in some rows only: once, few, many, or a class for an expanded clone.

size,J,D,V,CDR3,DNA
.,TRBJ2-1,TRBD2,TRBV4-1,CASSRSPATSGNYNEQFF,TGCGCCAGCAGCCGGTCCCCCGCGACTAGCGGCAACTACAATGAGCAGTTCTTC
.,TRBJ2-7,TRBD1,TRBV30,CAWTGTGLYEQYF,TGTGCCTGGACCGGGACAGGGCTCTACGAGCAGTACTTC
few,TRBJ1-6,.,TRBV6-6,CASSPGGARNSPLHF,TGTGCCAGCAGTCCCGGTGGAGCGAGGAATTCACCCCTCCACTTT
.,TRBJ1-6,.,TRBV27,CASTPGQGPSPLHF,TGTGCCAGCACCCCGGGGCAGGGCCCTTCACCCCTCCACTTT
.,TRBJ2-3,TRBD2,TRBV2,CASNLAGDTDTQYF,TGTGCCAGCAATTTAGCGGGGGACACAGATACGCAGTATTTT
.,TRBJ1-2,TRBD1,TRBV4-1,CASSQDENAGGGYTF,TGCGCCAGCAGCCAAGACGAAAATGCAGGGGGAGGCTACACCTTC
.,TRBJ2-3,.,TRBV10-2,CASGVAGNTDTQYF,TGCGCCAGCGGGGTGGCGGGGAACACAGATACGCAGTATTTT
.,TRBJ1-2,.,TRBV27,CAPQGYTF,TGTGCCCCACAAGGCTACACCTTC
.,TRBJ1-1,.,TRBV4-2,CASSQDTGLVAEAFF,TGTGCCAGCAGCCAAGATACGGGGTTAGTAGCTGAAGCTTTCTTT
.,TRBJ2-2,.,TRBV5-1,CASLEGAANTGELFF,TGCGCCAGCCTGGAGGGGGCTGCGAACACCGGGGAGCTGTTTTTT